The rows below give T cell receptor beta chains drawn from one sample of a study of identifying expanded T cells in peripheral blood. The table came from immunoSEQ multiplex PCR; TCRdb's copy has only in-frame clones and leaves some out. There are approximately 130,000 clones in the sample; 80% to 90% occur only once, and roughly 7.9% lies in the top ten. Sample: blood. These receptors all stem from a person between 18 and 75 years old in good health. CDR3s include the opening cysteine and the closing phenylalanine or tryptophan. The D gene is left open where the match is weak. Not all rows give a size; the values are once, few, many and, for expanded clones, a class.

d_gene	v_gene	j_gene	abundance	CDR3aa	CDR3nt
TRBD2	TRBV28	TRBJ2-3	-	CASSTAGGSTDTQYF	TGTGCCAGCAGTACGGCGGGAGGAAGCACAGATACGCAGTATTTT
-	TRBV19	TRBJ1-5	-	CASSNKQGQPQHF	TGTGCCAGTAGTAACAAACAGGGACAGCCCCAGCATTTT
-	TRBV2	TRBJ1-1	-	CASRRQVGTEAFF	TGTGCCAGCAGGCGACAAGTAGGGACTGAAGCTTTCTTT
-	TRBV19	TRBJ1-4	-	CASSRKGATNEKLFF	TGTGCCAGTAGTAGGAAAGGTGCAACTAATGAAAAACTGTTTTTT
TRBD1	TRBV28	TRBJ2-7	-	CASNLPGQGFEQYF	TGTGCCAGCAATCTTCCGGGACAGGGATTCGAGCAGTACTTC
-	TRBV19	TRBJ2-5	once	CASSIARKETQYF	TGTGCCAGTAGTATTGCCAGGAAGGAGACCCAGTACTTC
TRBD1	TRBV7-6	TRBJ2-7	-	CASSVRDSSTAEQYF	TGTGCCAGCAGCGTCCGGGACAGCAGCACTGCCGAGCAGTACTTC
-	TRBV19	TRBJ2-3	-	CASSGTYRTDTQYF	TGTGCCAGTAGTGGCACGTACAGGACAGATACGCAGTATTTT
-	TRBV27	TRBJ1-1	-	CASSLSRSTEAFF	TGTGCCAGCAGTTTATCCCGGAGCACTGAAGCTTTCTTT
-	TRBV5-1	TRBJ2-3	-	CASSLAGQTGTDTQYF	TGCGCCAGCAGCTTGGCGGGCCAAACAGGCACAGATACGCAGTATTTT
TRBD1	TRBV7-3	TRBJ2-7	-	CAGRGGRREQYF	TGTGCCGGACGAGGGGGCAGGCGGGAGCAGTACTTC
-	TRBV7-3	TRBJ2-3	once	CASSPRAGSTDTQYF	TGTGCCAGCAGCCCAAGGGCCGGAAGCACAGATACGCAGTATTTT
-	TRBV6-1	TRBJ1-1	-	CASSTTGTGTEAFF	TGTGCCAGCAGCACAACAGGGACGGGCACTGAAGCTTTCTTT
TRBD2	TRBV7-6	TRBJ2-2	-	CASSFRGLAGGTNTGELFF	TGTGCCAGCAGCTTTAGGGGACTAGCGGGGGGGACGAACACCGGGGAGCTGTTTTTT
TRBD1	TRBV7-2	TRBJ2-2	once	CASSLGTGSTGELFF	TGTGCCAGCAGCTTAGGGACAGGATCGACCGGGGAGCTGTTTTTT